This record concerns one TCR beta chain sequence. Described time point: patch test 1, 2 weeks after DPC sensitization. Stated treatment: therapeutic diphenylcyclopropenone sensitization with weekly scalp DPC. MiXCR, applied by TCRdb to the RACE reads, yields one record per CDR3 protein. The sample consists of around 340,000 distinct CDR3 sequences, under 8% of them appearing once. The data stem from a study of human T cells and chemical hapten exposure. Germline CDR1 and CDR2: SGHDN and FVKESK. With 1 base removed from V and 5 bases from J, the gap between germline ends came to 18 bases. The CDR3 sequence is 17 residues long.

The chain combines TRBV14 with TRBJ2-1; D perhaps matches TRBD1 (6 bases). Sample: whole blood, taken in connection with sensitization to the hapten diphenylcyclopropenone (DPC). The sequence derives from a woman aged 18-30 years with alopecia areata. Some clones in this sample may be carry-over from other donors' samples. The CDR3 DNA is TGTGCCAGCAGCCAAGTTGGGGGCTCCGGAAGCAACAATGAGCAGTTCTTC. The encoded protein is CASSQVGGSGSNNEQFF.